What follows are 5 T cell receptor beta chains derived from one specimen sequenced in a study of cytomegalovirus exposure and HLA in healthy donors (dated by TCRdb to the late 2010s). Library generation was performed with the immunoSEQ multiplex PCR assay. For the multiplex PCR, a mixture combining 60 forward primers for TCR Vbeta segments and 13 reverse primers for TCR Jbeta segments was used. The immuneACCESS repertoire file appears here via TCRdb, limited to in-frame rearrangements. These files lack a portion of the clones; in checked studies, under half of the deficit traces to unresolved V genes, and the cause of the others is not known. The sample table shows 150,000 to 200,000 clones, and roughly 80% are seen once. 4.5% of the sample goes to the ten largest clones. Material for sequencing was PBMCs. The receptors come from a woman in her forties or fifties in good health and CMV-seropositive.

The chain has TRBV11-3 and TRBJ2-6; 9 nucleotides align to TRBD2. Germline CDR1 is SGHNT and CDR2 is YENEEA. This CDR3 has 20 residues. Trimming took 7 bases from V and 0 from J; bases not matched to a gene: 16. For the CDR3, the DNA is TGTGCCAGCATATCGACTAGCGGACGGCCGTTAACCTCTGGGGCCAACGTCCTGACTTTC. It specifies CASISTSGRPLTSGANVLTF.

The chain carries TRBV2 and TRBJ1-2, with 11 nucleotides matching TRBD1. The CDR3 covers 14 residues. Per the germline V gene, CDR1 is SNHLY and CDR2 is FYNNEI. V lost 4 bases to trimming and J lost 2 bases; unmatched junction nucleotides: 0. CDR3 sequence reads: CASSGTGGNYGYTF. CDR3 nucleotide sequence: TGTGCCAGCAGTGGGACAGGGGGCAACTATGGCTACACCTTC.

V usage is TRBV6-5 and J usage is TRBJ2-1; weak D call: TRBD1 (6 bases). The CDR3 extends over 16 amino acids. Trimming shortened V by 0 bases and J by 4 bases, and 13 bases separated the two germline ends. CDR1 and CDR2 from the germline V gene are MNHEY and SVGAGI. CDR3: CASSYSPGHLYNEQFF. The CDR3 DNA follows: TGTGCCAGCAGTTACTCCCCGGGACATCTATACAATGAGCAGTTCTTC.

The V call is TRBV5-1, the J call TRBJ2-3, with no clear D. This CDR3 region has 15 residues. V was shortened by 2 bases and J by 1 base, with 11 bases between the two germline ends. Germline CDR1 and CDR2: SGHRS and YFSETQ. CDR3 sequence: CASSFMGDGTDTQYF. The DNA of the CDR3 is TGCGCCAGCAGCTTCATGGGCGACGGCACAGATACGCAGTATTTT.

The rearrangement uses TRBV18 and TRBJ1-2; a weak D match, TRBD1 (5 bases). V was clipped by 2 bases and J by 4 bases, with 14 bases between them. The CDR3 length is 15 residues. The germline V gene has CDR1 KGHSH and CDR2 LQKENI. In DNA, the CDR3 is TGTGCCAGCTCACCATGGGGGGGGACGTCCTATGGCTACACCTTC. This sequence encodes CASSPWGGTSYGYTF.